The clone carrying this T cell receptor (beta chain) appeared a few times. Its antigen is not identified. Naive CD8 cells, CD45RO-negative and positively selected for CCR7, excluded terminally differentiated effector memory CD45RA+ cells. Assay used: immunoSEQ multiplex PCR; TCRdb lists only in-frame clones, some missing. Among about 2.2 million clones listed, about 94% were seen once. The data are from a study of shared clonotypes between healthy human individuals. Points from the study as a whole: Across a handful of donors, naive CD4 shared 5% to 6%, naive CD8 around 3.5%, memory CD4 roughly 2.1%, memory CD8 over 0.3%. What naive subsets generally showed was a larger estimated richness than memory subsets showed. Rarefaction revealed incomplete sorted-subset sequencing despite large depth.

Germline values: CDR1 SQVTM, CDR2 ANQGSEA. The CDR3 totals 13 residues. Trimming shortened V by 3 bases and J by 2 bases, and 10 bases separated the two germline ends. What was sequenced was naive CD8+ T cells from PBMCs. The gene calls are TRBV29-1 and TRBJ1-1; weak D call: TRBD1 (5 bases). This TCR was sampled from a man younger than 30 in good health. Some clones in this sample may be carry-over from other donors' samples. This CDR3 reads CSVDKGTNTEAFF. The CDR3 region has the DNA TGCAGCGTTGATAAGGGGACTAACACTGAAGCTTTCTTT.